Presented here are 20 T cell receptor beta chains from one specimen sequenced in a study of control samples from healthy donors and cancer patients. Generated by immunoSEQ multiplex PCR, the TCRdb table keeps only in-frame clones and is missing some. The sample consists of 95,000 to 150,000 clones, 87% of them appearing once. The sequenced sample was blood. All receptors derive from a man in his late teens or twenties in good health.

The V gene is TRBV10-1, the J gene TRBJ2-3; TRBD2 agrees at 9 bases. V gave up 4 bases and J gave up 2 bases; unmatched junction bases: 10. CDR1 is WNHNN and CDR2 is SYGVQD in the germline V gene (reference sequence). The CDR3 is made up of 17 amino acids. CDR3 DNA: TGCGCCAGCAGTGTTTTTGGGCTAGCGGGATCCACAGATACGCAGTATTTT. Translated: CASSVFGLAGSTDTQYF.

V and J are TRBV30 and TRBJ1-1, with TRBD1 matching 7 bases. The CDR3 consists of 13 residues. CDR1 is GTSNPN and CDR2 is SVGIG in the germline V gene (reference sequence). J gave up 1 base and V 4 bases, and 3 bases lay outside the gene matches. The CDR3 DNA reads TGTGCCTGGATGGGACAGCCGAACACTGAAGCTTTCTTT. Translating it yields CAWMGQPNTEAFF. Variable domain in full (rest from reference TRBV30 and TRBJ1-1): SQTIHQWPATLVQPVGSPLSLECTVEGTSNPNLYWYRQAAGRGLQLLFYSVGIGQISSEVPQNLSASRPQDRQFILSSKKLLLSDSGFYLCAWMGQPNTEAFFGQGTRLTVV.

J is TRBJ2-5 and V is TRBV18, with TRBD1 matching 7 bases. The trim removed 5 bases at V and 2 bases at J, leaving 8 bases unmatched. This CDR3 contains 15 residues. From germline, CDR1 is KGHSH and CDR2 LQKENI. For the CDR3, the DNA is TGTGCCAGCTCATTAATTCAGGGGGTTCAAGAGACCCAGTACTTC. Protein product: CASSLIQGVQETQYF.

This clone appeared once. The rearrangement links TRBV7-2 to TRBJ1-3; D unclear. Deletions cut 3 bases from V and 1 base from J, with 10 bases between. CDR3 length: 15 amino acids. CDR1 is SGHTA, CDR2 FQGNSA, per germline. The CDR3 sequence: CASSLRRGSGNTIYF. The CDR3 nucleotides are TGTGCCAGCAGCTTGAGAAGAGGGTCTGGAAACACCATATATTTT.

The chain couples TRBV2 to TRBJ2-2, with D unresolved. The CDR3 sequence is 13 residues long. Per the germline V gene, CDR1 is SNHLY and CDR2 is FYNNEI. Trimming pared 4 bases from V and 1 base from J, leaving 4 bases between. The DNA of the CDR3 is TGTGCCAGCAGTGCGGGGAACACCGGGGAGCTGTTTTTT. Residues: CASSAGNTGELFF.

The genes are TRBV28 and TRBJ2-5, with D unclear. The CDR3 spans 11 residues. Germline V gene sequence: CDR1 MDHEN, CDR2 SYDVKM. Trimming left V 3 bases short and J 7 bases short, with 6 bases between. CDR3 sequence reads: CASSFLSTQYF. CDR3 nucleotides: TGTGCCAGCAGTTTCTTGTCGACCCAGTACTTC.

The genes are TRBV7-2 and TRBJ2-3; 7 bases agree with TRBD2. J lost 4 bases, V lost 1 base, and 11 bases had no gene match. CDR1 and CDR2 from the germline V gene are SGHTA and FQGNSA. The CDR3 runs 17 residues. The CDR3 coding sequence is TGTGCCAGCAGCTTAGGGGGCGGGAGAGTGCACGCAGATACGCAGTATTTT. The encoded protein is CASSLGGGRVHADTQYF.

The chain employs TRBV11-3 and TRBJ2-2, with 12 bases lining up with TRBD1. CDR3 length: 16 amino acids. Germline values: CDR1 SGHNT, CDR2 YENEEA. J lost 5 bases, V lost 4 bases, and 5 bases had no gene match. The CDR3 DNA follows: TGTGCCAGCAGCTCGGGACAGGGGGCCCGGACCGGGGAGCTGTTTTTT. Translated: CASSSGQGARTGELFF.

The gene calls are TRBV2 and TRBJ2-7; the D is unclear. The ends were cut back, 4 bases at V and 3 bases at J, with 1 base in the middle. CDR3 size: 10 residues. In germline, CDR1 is SNHLY, CDR2 FYNNEI. CDR3 sequence: CASSVYEQYF. CDR3 nucleotide sequence: TGTGCCAGCAGTGTCTACGAGCAGTACTTC.

J is TRBJ2-3 and V is TRBV10-3, with 11 bases that match TRBD2. Germline V lookup: CDR1 ENHRY, CDR2 SYGVKD. The length of the CDR3 is 15 residues. The J segment lost 5 bases and the V segment lost 4 bases, leaving 5 bases of the junction unmatched. The CDR3 DNA reads TGTGCCATCAGTGGTATTAGCGGGAGGGAAGATACGCAGTATTTT. It is translated as CAISGISGREDTQYF.

J is TRBJ2-1 and V is TRBV15, with 8 bases identical to TRBD2. V lost 0 bases to trimming and J lost 6 bases; unmatched junction nucleotides: 4. The V gene's germline CDR1 is LNHNV and CDR2 YYDKDF (reference sequence). CDR3 length equals 15 residues. The CDR3 DNA reads as TGTGCCACCAGCAGAGATCGGGAGGGCCCCAATGAGCAGTTCTTC. Its translation: CATSRDREGPNEQFF.

This sequence joins TRBV30 and TRBJ1-5; no clear D gene. V shed 4 bases and J shed 0 bases, with 7 bases lying between them. Per the germline V gene, CDR1 is GTSNPN and CDR2 is SVGIG (reference sequence). The CDR3 sequence is 13 residues long. DNA of the CDR3: TGTGCCTGGACGGACGGTAGCAATCAGCCCCAGCATTTT. The encoded protein is CAWTDGSNQPQHF.

The rearrangement links TRBV19 to TRBJ2-5, with TRBD1 matching over 8 bases. The CDR3 loop spans 17 amino acids. V lost 1 base to trimming and J lost 5 bases; unmatched junction nucleotides: 12. Germline V gene lookup returns CDR1 LNHDA and CDR2 SQIVND (reference sequence). CDR3 sequence: CASSIAQGAPRRETQYF. The DNA for the CDR3 is TGTGCCAGTAGTATAGCGCAGGGGGCCCCTAGGAGGGAGACCCAGTACTTC.

This clone has only one observation. The V gene is TRBV19, the J gene TRBJ2-7, with D possibly TRBD2 on 6 matching bases. The CDR3 has 13 residues. Trimming removed 1 base at V and 7 bases at J, with 11 bases between. Per germline, CDR1 LNHDA and CDR2 SQIVND (reference sequence). CDR3 DNA sequence: TGTGCCAGTAGTATAGGCGGAGGGTCTGAGCAGTACTTC. Its translation is CASSIGGGSEQYF.

The genes are TRBV12-5 and TRBJ1-1, with TRBD1 matching over 11 bases. The length of the CDR3 is 14 residues. The V gene end was trimmed by 5 bases and the J gene end by 6 bases; junction bases not matched to a gene: 5. Germline assignment: CDR1 LGHNT and CDR2 FRNRAP. CDR3 region: CASGPGQGASEAFF. The CDR3 DNA reads TGTGCTAGTGGTCCTGGACAGGGGGCGTCTGAAGCTTTCTTT.

This chain connects TRBV11-2 to TRBJ1-2; D possibly corresponds to TRBD1 (6 bases). V dropped 5 bases and J dropped 2 bases, with 9 bases sitting between them. The CDR3 contains 13 residues. Germline V CDR1 and CDR2: SGHAT, FQNNGV. In nucleotides, the CDR3 is TGTGCCAGCAGCGCAACAGGGAACTATGGCTACACCTTC. Translating it yields CASSATGNYGYTF.

This chain joins TRBV6-5 and TRBJ2-7, with TRBD2 identical over 7 bases. Trimming took 2 bases from V and 0 from J; bases not matched to a gene: 7. The CDR3 runs to 16 residues. The germline V gene encodes CDR1 MNHEY and CDR2 SVGAGI. The CDR3 DNA reads TGTGCCAGCAGTTACGGCGGGACTAAAAGCTCCTACGAGCAGTACTTC. This translates into CASSYGGTKSSYEQYF.

The gene calls are TRBV10-2 and TRBJ2-7; D possibly corresponds to TRBD2 (6 bases). This CDR3 comprises 13 residues. V was shortened by 6 bases and J by 7 bases, with 16 bases between the two germline ends. Germline V gives CDR1 WSHSY, CDR2 SAAADI. CDR3 DNA sequence: TGCGCCAGCAGGGGAGGAGGGCTGTTTGAGCAGTACTTC. This gives the protein CASRGGGLFEQYF.

This clone came up once. The chain links TRBV4-3 to TRBJ1-1, with TRBD1 as a possible D gene (5 bases). Trimming removed 4 bases at V and 1 base at J, with 19 bases between. In germline, CDR1 is LGHNA, CDR2 YSLEER. The CDR3 has 17 amino acids. CDR3 in amino acids: CASSRRDVGDPNTEAFF. CDR3 sequence (DNA): TGCGCCAGCAGCCGGAGGGACGTCGGGGACCCGAACACTGAAGCTTTCTTT.

The chain has TRBV4-3 and TRBJ1-4; D ambiguous. V shed 0 bases and J shed 8 bases, with 7 bases lying between them. This CDR3 is 13 amino acids long. In germline, CDR1 is LGHNA, CDR2 YSLEER. The chain's CDR3 is CASSQEEGEKLFF. The CDR3 coding sequence is TGCGCCAGCAGCCAAGAGGAGGGCGAAAAACTGTTTTTT.